Listed here are 30 T cell receptor beta chains from one sample, sequenced in a study of shared clonotypes between healthy human individuals (dated by TCRdb to the early 2020s). The protocol used for the library was the immunoSEQ multiplex PCR assay. Drawn from immuneACCESS, this table holds only the in-frame rearrangements with V and J called that TCRdb kept. Clones are partly lost; checked studies trace under half to an unresolved V gene and leave the rest unexplained. The sample has 2 million to 2.5 million clones on record, about 94% of them singletons. Clones ranked in the top ten supply around 0.13% of the sample. The sample consisted of naive CD4+ T cells sorted from blood. This specimen's cell subset or site label, per the study, means: CD45RA+ positively selected. Receptor source: a man aged 18 to 29 in good health.

A word on this clone: The same CDR3 arises from other DNA sequences in this sample as well. The J gene is TRBJ1-5, the V gene TRBV11-2, with 9 bases identical to TRBD1. Germline CDR1 reads SGHAT; CDR2 reads FQNNGV. Trimming cost V 1 base and J 7 bases; bases outside gene matches: 2. The CDR3 consists of 14 residues. This CDR3 is CASSLGDRDQPQHF. CDR3 nucleotide sequence: TGTGCCAGCAGCTTAGGGGACAGGGACCAGCCCCAGCATTTT. The variable domain in full, with the rest retrieved from reference TRBV11-2 and TRBJ1-5, is EAGVAQSPRYKIIEKRQSVAFWCNPISGHATLYWYQQILGQGPKLLIQFQNNGVVDDSQLPKDRFSAERLKGVDSTLKIQPAKLEDSAVYLCASSLGDRDQPQHFGDGTRLSIL.

This rearrangement joins TRBV19 to TRBJ1-1; D is possibly TRBD1 (5 bases). This CDR3 is built from 16 residues. Deletions cut 4 bases from V and 1 base from J, with 16 bases between. CDR1 LNHDA and CDR2 SQIVND come from the germline V gene (reference sequence). The CDR3 DNA follows: TGTGCCAGTAGTAGCGGGGCAGGCTATTCGAACACTGAAGCTTTCTTT. This translates into CASSSGAGYSNTEAFF.

This clone has just one count. This chain connects TRBV30 to TRBJ2-7; D possibly corresponds to TRBD1 (6 bases). Per germline, CDR1 GTSNPN and CDR2 SVGIG (reference sequence). Between the trimmed V and J ends, which lost 4 bases and 1 base, there was a span of 14 bases. The CDR3 loop spans 14 amino acids. The CDR3 DNA sequence: TGTGCCTGGAAAACAGGGTCGTCGTCCTACGAGCAGTACTTC. Protein: CAWKTGSSSYEQYF.

The chain links TRBV9 to TRBJ1-1, with D maybe TRBD1 (6 bases). The CDR3 has 13 residues. The V end lost 4 bases, the J end lost 2 bases, and 9 bases lay between the germline ends. CDR1 and CDR2 from the germline V gene are SGDLS and YYNGEE. DNA for the CDR3: TGTGCCAGCAGCCGGACAGCTAACACTGAAGCTTTCTTT. Translating it yields CASSRTANTEAFF. The full variable domain, with the rest looked up from reference TRBV9 and TRBJ1-1, is DSGVTQTPKHLITATGQRVTLRCSPRSGDLSVYWYQQSLDQGLQFLIQYYNGEERAKGNILERFSAQQFPDLHSELNLSSLELGDSALYFCASSRTANTEAFFGQGTRLTVV.

The chain links TRBV28 to TRBJ2-3, with no clear D. Germline V gene lookup returns CDR1 MDHEN and CDR2 SYDVKM. CDR3 size: 14 residues. V lost 6 bases to trimming and J lost 6 bases, with 16 bases between them. CDR3 DNA sequence: TGTGCCAGCAGCCCTTCCCGTCCCAGGGATACGCAGTATTTT. The encoded protein is CASSPSRPRDTQYF.

This chain links TRBV11-2 with TRBJ2-1; D gene unclear. Germline V gene sequence: CDR1 SGHAT, CDR2 FQNNGV. CDR3 length: 12 amino acids. V lost 3 bases, J lost 6 bases, and 6 bases lay in between. The CDR3 DNA is TGTGCCAGCAGCTTTTTGGGCAATGAGCAGTTCTTC. Translated: CASSFLGNEQFF.

The CDR3 region has the DNA TGCGCCAGCAGCTTGGGGTATGATGAAGCTTTCTTT. Translation: CASSLGYDEAFF. The chain joins TRBV5-1 to TRBJ1-1; unclear D gene. Trimming took off 0 bases at V and 7 bases at J, with 7 bases between the two ends. The CDR3 spans 12 residues. Germline V gives CDR1 SGHRS, CDR2 YFSETQ. The full variable domain, in which reference TRBV5-1 and TRBJ1-1 provide the parts outside the CDR3, is KAGVTQTPRYLIKTRGQQVTLSCSPISGHRSVSWYQQTPGQGLQFLFEYFSETQRNKGNFPGRFSGRQFSNSRSEMNVSTLELGDSALYLCASSLGYDEAFFGQGTRLTVV.

The V and J genes are TRBV6-1 and TRBJ2-5, with 7 bases that match TRBD1. With 3 bases clipped from V and 2 bases from J, the junction kept 12 bases outside the gene matches. CDR1 MNHNS and CDR2 SASEGT come from the germline V gene. This CDR3 contains 17 residues. CDR3 region: CASSDSTRTGPQETQYF. As DNA, the CDR3 is TGTGCCAGCAGTGATTCGACCCGGACAGGCCCTCAAGAGACCCAGTACTTC.

V is TRBV11-2 and J is TRBJ2-1; TRBD2 matches at 13 bases. The V and J ends lost 5 bases and 4 bases, in that order; junction bases with no gene match: 8. The CDR3 runs 17 residues. Germline V gene data show CDR1 as SGHAT and CDR2 as FQNNGV. The CDR3 DNA follows: TGTGCCAGCAGCCTACTAGCGGGAGGGCTCGGATACAATGAGCAGTTCTTC. The encoded protein is CASSLLAGGLGYNEQFF.

The V gene is TRBV7-9, the J gene TRBJ2-7; TRBD1 is a possible D gene (6 bases). V was shortened by 0 bases and J by 2 bases, with 8 bases between the two germline ends. The length of the CDR3 is 14 residues. Looked up from germline, CDR1 is SEHNR and CDR2 is FQNEAQ (reference sequence). CDR3 loop: CASSLAPGAYEQYF. The CDR3 DNA follows: TGTGCCAGCAGCTTAGCGCCAGGGGCCTACGAGCAGTACTTC.

The genes are TRBV18 and TRBJ2-3; a possible D gene is TRBD2 (6 bases). The V gene lost 8 bases and the J gene lost 0 bases, with 12 bases spanning the gap. CDR1 is KGHSH, CDR2 LQKENI, per germline. The CDR3 contains 14 residues. DNA for the CDR3: TGTGCCAGCCTGCCAGGGACTAGCACAGATACGCAGTATTTT. It translates to CASLPGTSTDTQYF.

CDR3 DNA sequence: TGTGCCAGCAGCAACGAGGGCATGCACGAGCAGTTCTTC. Amino acid sequence: CASSNEGMHEQFF. V is TRBV6-5 and J is TRBJ2-1, with D possibly matching TRBD2 (5 bases). Deletions cut 6 bases from V and 10 bases from J, with 16 bases between. This CDR3 has 13 amino acids. CDR1 and CDR2 from the germline V gene are MNHEY and SVGAGI.

This rearrangement joins TRBV19 to TRBJ2-4, with D possibly matching TRBD2 (5 bases). The germline V gene encodes CDR1 LNHDA and CDR2 SQIVND (reference sequence). The CDR3 has 13 residues. The ends were cut back, 5 bases at V and 8 bases at J, with 13 bases in the middle. The CDR3 bases are TGTGCCAGTAGTGAGGGATGGTCTTACATTCAGTACTTC. Translation: CASSEGWSYIQYF.

This chain uses TRBV7-9 with TRBJ1-1; D might be TRBD1 (5 bases). Germline V gene lookup returns CDR1 SEHNR and CDR2 FQNEAQ (reference sequence). V was pared by 0 bases and J by 0 bases, with 14 bases between. The CDR3 is 17 residues long. The CDR3 loop reads CASSLAWGEGMNTEAFF. CDR3 in DNA: TGTGCCAGCAGCTTAGCCTGGGGTGAGGGGATGAACACTGAAGCTTTCTTT.

The rearrangement uses TRBV6-5 and TRBJ2-3; 10 nucleotides line up with TRBD2. This CDR3 is built from 15 residues. Germline CDR1 is MNHEY and CDR2 is SVGAGI. J gave up 3 bases and V 6 bases, and 6 bases lay outside the gene matches. The CDR3 sequence: CASRRAGGTTDTQYF. The CDR3 DNA follows: TGTGCCAGCAGGAGAGCGGGGGGGACTACAGATACGCAGTATTTT.

The genes are TRBV10-3 and TRBJ2-5; 9 bases align to TRBD2. The CDR3 has 19 residues. Per germline, CDR1 ENHRY and CDR2 SYGVKD. J was trimmed by 4 bases and V by 4 bases; bases with no gene match: 19. Here the CDR3 reads CAISGGNSGSWYVRETQYF. The CDR3 DNA reads TGTGCCATCAGTGGGGGGAATAGCGGGAGTTGGTATGTGAGAGAGACCCAGTACTTC.

The rearrangement joins TRBV18 to TRBJ1-4, with D possibly matching TRBD1 (5 bases). The ends were cut back, 4 bases at V and 7 bases at J, with 10 bases in the middle. There are 13 residues in the CDR3. Germline CDR1 is KGHSH and CDR2 is LQKENI. CDR3 sequence (DNA): TGTGCCAGCTCACAGGGGCTAACTGAAAAACTGTTTTTT. Protein product: CASSQGLTEKLFF.

CDR3 DNA: TGTGCCTGGAGGATGACAGGGAAAGGCGGGGAGCTGTTTTTT. Amino acid sequence: CAWRMTGKGGELFF. This chain connects TRBV30 to TRBJ2-2, with TRBD1 matching over 7 bases. The germline gives CDR1 GTSNPN, CDR2 SVGIG (reference sequence). The J segment lost 7 bases and the V segment lost 3 bases, leaving 8 bases of the junction unmatched. The CDR3 is 14 amino acids.

The rearrangement uses TRBV4-1 and TRBJ1-6, with D tentatively TRBD1 (6 bases). Trimming cost V 4 bases and J 10 bases, with 32 bases left between them. The CDR3 contains 20 residues. The germline V gene has CDR1 MGHRA and CDR2 YSYEKL. The chain's CDR3 is CASSPLIRVPGALSLSPLHF. The DNA for the CDR3 is TGCGCCAGCAGCCCCCTAATCCGGGTTCCAGGGGCCCTTTCTTTATCACCCCTCCACTTT.

V usage is TRBV4-1 and J usage is TRBJ1-1, with a possible D match to TRBD1 (6 bases). The V gene's germline CDR1 is MGHRA and CDR2 YSYEKL. This CDR3 region has 14 residues. With 0 bases removed from V and 11 bases from J, the gap between germline ends came to 16 bases. CDR3 nucleotide sequence: TGCGCCAGCAGCCAAGATTTCGGGGGCCTGAGGGCTTTCTTT. Residues: CASSQDFGGLRAFF.

This clone was seen more than once but under ten times. The same CDR3 can be traced to other DNA sequences in this sample. The CDR3 nucleotides read TGTGCCAGCAGTTTATCGACAAGCTCCTATAATTCACCCCTCCACTTT. Amino acid sequence: CASSLSTSSYNSPLHF. This sequence joins TRBV27 and TRBJ1-6, with D unclear. The CDR3 consists of 16 residues. Trimming cost V 0 bases and J 0 bases, with 6 bases left between them. CDR1 and CDR2 from the germline V gene are MNHEY and SMNVEV (reference sequence).

A remark on this clone: The same CDR3 can be traced to other DNA sequences in this sample. The rearrangement joins TRBV7-9 to TRBJ1-3, with 8 positions matching TRBD1. CDR3 size: 14 residues. V shed 5 bases, J shed 4 bases, and the junction held 4 bases outside the gene matches. Germline CDR1 and CDR2: SEHNR and FQNEAQ (reference sequence). CDR3: CASSQTGVGNTIYF. The CDR3 DNA is TGTGCCAGCAGCCAGACAGGGGTAGGAAACACCATATATTTT.

This chain joins TRBV7-6 and TRBJ1-6; the match to TRBD1 covers 7 bases. V was clipped by 1 base and J by 10 bases; unmatched bases: 4. The germline V gene encodes CDR1 SGHVS and CDR2 FNYEAQ. The CDR3 runs to 14 residues. The CDR3 protein is CASSLGDRVSPLHF. The CDR3 coding sequence is TGTGCCAGCAGCTTAGGCGACAGGGTCTCACCCCTCCACTTT.

The chain has TRBV11-2 and TRBJ1-2; no firm D call. V lost 4 bases and J lost 4, with 13 bases in between. This CDR3 is 14 amino acids long. Germline V CDR1 and CDR2: SGHAT, FQNNGV. CDR3 amino acids: CASSSETAIYGYTF. CDR3 nucleotides: TGTGCCAGCAGCTCAGAGACGGCGATCTATGGCTACACCTTC.

The J gene is TRBJ1-5, the V gene TRBV9, with a possible D match to TRBD1 (6 bases). Germline values: CDR1 SGDLS, CDR2 YYNGEE. V lost 1 base and J 1 base, leaving 9 bases between the germline ends. This CDR3 comprises 15 residues. Here the CDR3 DNA reads TGTGCCAGCAGCGTACATGGACAGAGCAATCAGCCCCAGCATTTT. Translating it yields CASSVHGQSNQPQHF.

V and J are TRBV7-2 and TRBJ2-7; tentative D call: TRBD2 (5 bases). Germline assignment: CDR1 SGHTA and CDR2 FQGNSA. CDR3 length: 17 amino acids. The V end was cut by 2 bases, the J end by 3 bases, with 20 bases between. The DNA for the CDR3 is TGTGCCAGCAGCTTATTTAGTGTTGCGGGTGGACTCTACGAGCAGTACTTC. This codes for CASSLFSVAGGLYEQYF.

The rearrangement uses TRBV19 and TRBJ2-3; possibly TRBD1 for D (6 bases). The V gene's germline CDR1 is LNHDA and CDR2 SQIVND (reference sequence). The CDR3 length is 13 residues. The ends were cut back, 4 bases at V and 4 bases at J, with 9 bases in the middle. The CDR3 sequence is CASSKGEPDTQYF. The CDR3 DNA reads TGTGCCAGTAGTAAGGGGGAACCAGATACGCAGTATTTT.

The J gene is TRBJ2-7, the V gene TRBV6-5; TRBD2 matches 11 bases. CDR1 and CDR2 (germline): MNHEY, SVGAGI. V gave up 5 bases and J gave up 6 bases; unmatched junction bases: 3. This CDR3 comprises 13 residues. This CDR3 reads CASSPGLAVEQYF. In nucleotides, the CDR3 is TGTGCCAGCAGTCCGGGACTAGCGGTCGAGCAGTACTTC.

V and J are TRBV11-3 and TRBJ2-5; 7 positions match TRBD2. V was clipped by 5 bases and J by 2 bases; unmatched bases: 5. Germline CDR1 and CDR2: SGHNT and YENEEA. The CDR3 is 14 amino acids. CDR3 nucleotide sequence: TGTGCCAGCAGCCGCAGCGGGGATCAAGAGACCCAGTACTTC. This translates into CASSRSGDQETQYF.

This rearrangement joins TRBV9 to TRBJ2-3; 12 nucleotides line up with TRBD2. The CDR3 consists of 16 residues. The germline V gene encodes CDR1 SGDLS and CDR2 YYNGEE. V dropped 4 bases and J dropped 2; count of bases not matched to a gene: 5. The CDR3 is CASSPRTSGDTDTQYF. CDR3 in DNA: TGTGCCAGCAGCCCGCGGACTAGCGGGGACACAGATACGCAGTATTTT.